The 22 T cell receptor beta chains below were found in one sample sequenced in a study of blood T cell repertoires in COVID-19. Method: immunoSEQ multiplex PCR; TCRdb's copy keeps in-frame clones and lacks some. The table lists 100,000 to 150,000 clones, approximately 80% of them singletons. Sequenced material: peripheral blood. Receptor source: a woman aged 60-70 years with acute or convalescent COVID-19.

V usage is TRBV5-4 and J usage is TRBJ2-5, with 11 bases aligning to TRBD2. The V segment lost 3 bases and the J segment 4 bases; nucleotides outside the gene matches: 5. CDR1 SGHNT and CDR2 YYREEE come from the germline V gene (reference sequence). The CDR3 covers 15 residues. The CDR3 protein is CASSSRLAGPETQYF. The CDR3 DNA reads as TGTGCCAGCAGCTCGAGACTAGCGGGGCCAGAGACCCAGTACTTC.

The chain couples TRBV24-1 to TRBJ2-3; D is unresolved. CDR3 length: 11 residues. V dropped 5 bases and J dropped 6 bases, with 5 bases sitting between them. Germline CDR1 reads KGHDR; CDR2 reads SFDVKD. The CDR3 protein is CATSASDTQYF. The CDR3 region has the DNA TGTGCCACCAGTGCATCCGATACGCAGTATTTT.

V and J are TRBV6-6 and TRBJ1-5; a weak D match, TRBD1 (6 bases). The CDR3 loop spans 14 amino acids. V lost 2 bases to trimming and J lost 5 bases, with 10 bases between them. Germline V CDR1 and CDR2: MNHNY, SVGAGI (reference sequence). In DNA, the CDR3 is TGTGCCAGCAGTTACAATACAGGGTATCAGCCCCAGCATTTT. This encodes CASSYNTGYQPQHF.

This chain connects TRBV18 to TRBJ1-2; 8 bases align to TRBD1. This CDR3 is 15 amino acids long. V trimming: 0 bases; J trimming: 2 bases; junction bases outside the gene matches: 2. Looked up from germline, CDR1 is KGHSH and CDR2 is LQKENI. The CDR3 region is CASSPPQGANYGYTF. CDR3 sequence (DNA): TGTGCCAGCTCACCACCGCAGGGGGCCAACTATGGCTACACCTTC.

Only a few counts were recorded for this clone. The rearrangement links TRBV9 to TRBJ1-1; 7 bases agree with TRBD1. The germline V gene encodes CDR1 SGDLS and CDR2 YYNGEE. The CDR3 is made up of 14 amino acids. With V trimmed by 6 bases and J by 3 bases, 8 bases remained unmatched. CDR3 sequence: CASNDRAIDTEAFF. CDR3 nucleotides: TGTGCCAGCAACGACAGGGCTATCGACACTGAAGCTTTCTTT.

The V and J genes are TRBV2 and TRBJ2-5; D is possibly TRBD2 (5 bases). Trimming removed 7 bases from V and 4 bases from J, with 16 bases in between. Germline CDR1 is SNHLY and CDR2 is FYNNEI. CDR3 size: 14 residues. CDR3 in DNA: TGTGCCAGCAACCCACTAGGCCCCACAGAGACCCAGTACTTC. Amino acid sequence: CASNPLGPTETQYF.

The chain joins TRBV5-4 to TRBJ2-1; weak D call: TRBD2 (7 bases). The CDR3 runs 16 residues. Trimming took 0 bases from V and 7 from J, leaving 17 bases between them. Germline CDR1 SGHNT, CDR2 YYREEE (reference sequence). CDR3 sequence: CASSLAGGLGENEQFF. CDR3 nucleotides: TGTGCCAGCAGCTTGGCCGGGGGGCTAGGGGAGAATGAGCAGTTCTTC.

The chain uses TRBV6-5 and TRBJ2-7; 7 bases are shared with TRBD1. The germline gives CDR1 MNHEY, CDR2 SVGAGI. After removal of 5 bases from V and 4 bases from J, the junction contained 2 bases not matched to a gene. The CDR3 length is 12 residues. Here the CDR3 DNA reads TGTGCCAGCAGTCCACAGGGGTACGAGCAGTACGTC. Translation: CASSPQGYEQYV.

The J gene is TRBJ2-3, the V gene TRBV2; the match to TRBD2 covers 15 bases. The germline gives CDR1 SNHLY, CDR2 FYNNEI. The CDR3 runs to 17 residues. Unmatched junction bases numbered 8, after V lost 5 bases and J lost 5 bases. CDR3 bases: TGTGCCAGCAGTCATTCATTGGGACTAGCGGGGGGAGATACGCAGTATTTT. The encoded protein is CASSHSLGLAGGDTQYF.

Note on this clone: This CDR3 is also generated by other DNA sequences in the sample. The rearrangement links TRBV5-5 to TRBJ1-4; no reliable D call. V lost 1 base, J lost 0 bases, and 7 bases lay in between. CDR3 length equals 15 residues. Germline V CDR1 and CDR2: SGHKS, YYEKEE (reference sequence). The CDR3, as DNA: TGTGCCAGCAGCTTGTTGGCGGCAACTAATGAAAAACTGTTTTTT. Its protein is CASSLLAATNEKLFF.

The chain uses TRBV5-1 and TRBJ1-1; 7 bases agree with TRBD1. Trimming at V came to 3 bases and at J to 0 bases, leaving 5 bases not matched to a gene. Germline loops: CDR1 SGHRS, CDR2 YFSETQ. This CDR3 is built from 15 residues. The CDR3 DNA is TGCGCCAGCAGCTCCGGACAGGCGTTGAACACTGAAGCTTTCTTT. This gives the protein CASSSGQALNTEAFF.

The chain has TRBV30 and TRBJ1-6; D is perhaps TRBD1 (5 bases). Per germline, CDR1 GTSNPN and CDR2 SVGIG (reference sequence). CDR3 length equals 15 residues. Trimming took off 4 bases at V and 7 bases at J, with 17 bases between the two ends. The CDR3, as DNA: TGTGCCTGGATCCTAGCCGGGGGACGGAATTCACCCCTCCACTTT. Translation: CAWILAGGRNSPLHF.

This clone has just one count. The CDR3 here is CASNYGDRSFSYGYTF. In nucleotides, the CDR3 is TGTGCCAGCAATTATGGCGACAGGTCCTTTTCTTATGGCTACACCTTC. The chain joins TRBV28 to TRBJ1-2; tentative D call: TRBD1 (6 bases). V lost 7 bases, J lost 5 bases, and 23 bases lay in between. Germline lookup yields CDR1 MDHEN and CDR2 SYDVKM. The CDR3 extends over 16 amino acids.

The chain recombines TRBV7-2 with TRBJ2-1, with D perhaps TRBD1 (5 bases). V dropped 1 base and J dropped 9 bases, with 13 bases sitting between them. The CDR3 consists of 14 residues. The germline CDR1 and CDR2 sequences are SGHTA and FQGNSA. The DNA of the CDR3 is TGTGCCAGCAGCTTAGATTTAGGGGTTCGTGAGCAGTTCTTC. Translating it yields CASSLDLGVREQFF.

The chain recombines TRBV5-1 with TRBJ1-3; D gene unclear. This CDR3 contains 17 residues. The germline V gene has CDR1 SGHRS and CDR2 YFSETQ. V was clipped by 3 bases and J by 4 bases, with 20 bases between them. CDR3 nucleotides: TGCGCCAGCAGCTATTGGGTCACCTCGAGAGCGGGAAACACCATATATTTT. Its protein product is CASSYWVTSRAGNTIYF.

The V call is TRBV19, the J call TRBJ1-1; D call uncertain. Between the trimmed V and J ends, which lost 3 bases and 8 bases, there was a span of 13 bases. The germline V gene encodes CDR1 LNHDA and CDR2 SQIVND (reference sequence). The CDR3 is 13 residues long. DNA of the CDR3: TGTGCCAGTAGTATCAAACGTGGCACCGAAGCTTTCTTT. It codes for CASSIKRGTEAFF.

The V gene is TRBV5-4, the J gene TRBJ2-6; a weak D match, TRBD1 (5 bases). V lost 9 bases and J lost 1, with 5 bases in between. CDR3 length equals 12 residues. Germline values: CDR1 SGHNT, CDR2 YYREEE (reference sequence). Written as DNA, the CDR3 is TGTGCCACAGGGTCTGGGGCCAACGTCCTGACTTTC. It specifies CATGSGANVLTF.

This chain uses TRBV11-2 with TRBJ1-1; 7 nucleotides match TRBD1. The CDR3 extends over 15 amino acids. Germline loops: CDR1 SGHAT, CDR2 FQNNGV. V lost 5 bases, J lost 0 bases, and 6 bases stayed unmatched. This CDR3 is CASSPLGGLNTEAFF. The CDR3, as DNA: TGTGCCAGCAGCCCTCTAGGGGGCCTGAACACTGAAGCTTTCTTT.

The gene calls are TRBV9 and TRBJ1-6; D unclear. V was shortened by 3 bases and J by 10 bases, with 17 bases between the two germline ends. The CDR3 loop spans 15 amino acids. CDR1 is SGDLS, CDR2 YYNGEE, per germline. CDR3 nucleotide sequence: TGTGCCAGCAGCGCCGAGGGAGGTGTCGGCTCACCCCTCCACTTT. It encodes CASSAEGGVGSPLHF.

CDR3 region: CASNAGTVNTEAFF. CDR3 in DNA: TGTGCCAGCAACGCCGGGACAGTGAACACTGAAGCTTTCTTT. The rearrangement uses TRBV6-6 and TRBJ1-1, with 7 bases aligning to TRBD1. This CDR3 is 14 amino acids long. V was pared by 7 bases and J by 0 bases, with 5 bases of the junction left unmatched. The germline V gene encodes CDR1 MNHNY and CDR2 SVGAGI (reference sequence).

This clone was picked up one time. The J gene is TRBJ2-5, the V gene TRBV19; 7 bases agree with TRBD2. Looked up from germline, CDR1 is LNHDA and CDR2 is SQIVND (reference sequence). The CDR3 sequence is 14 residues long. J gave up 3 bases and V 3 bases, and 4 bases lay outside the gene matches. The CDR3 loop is CASSIQAGKETQYF. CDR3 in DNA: TGTGCCAGTAGTATTCAAGCGGGGAAAGAGACCCAGTACTTC.

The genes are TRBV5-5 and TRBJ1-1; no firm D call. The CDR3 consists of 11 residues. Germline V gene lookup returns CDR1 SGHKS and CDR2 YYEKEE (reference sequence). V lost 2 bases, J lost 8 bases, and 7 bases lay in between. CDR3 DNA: TGTGCCAGCAGCTTTAAAATCGAAGCTTTCTTT. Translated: CASSFKIEAFF.